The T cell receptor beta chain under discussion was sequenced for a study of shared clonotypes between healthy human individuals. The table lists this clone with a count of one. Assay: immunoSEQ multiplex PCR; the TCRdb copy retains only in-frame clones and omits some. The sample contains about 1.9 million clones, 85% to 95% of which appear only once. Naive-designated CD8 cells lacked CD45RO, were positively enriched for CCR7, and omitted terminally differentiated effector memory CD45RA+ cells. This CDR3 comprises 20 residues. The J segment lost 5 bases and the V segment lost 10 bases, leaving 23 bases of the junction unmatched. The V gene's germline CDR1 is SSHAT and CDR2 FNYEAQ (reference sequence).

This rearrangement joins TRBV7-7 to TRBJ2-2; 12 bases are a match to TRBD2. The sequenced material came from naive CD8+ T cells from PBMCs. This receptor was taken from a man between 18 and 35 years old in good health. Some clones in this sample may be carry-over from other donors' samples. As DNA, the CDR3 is TGTGCCACCCTTCGGGGAGGCCTAGCGGGAGGGCCGGATGAGACCGGGGAGCTGTTTTTT. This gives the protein CATLRGGLAGGPDETGELFF.